This T cell receptor (beta chain) was documented in a study of T cells in Graves' hyperthyroidism and ophthalmopathy. The V gene end was trimmed by 1 base and the J gene end by 5 bases; junction bases not matched to a gene: 12. The CDR3 loop spans 18 amino acids. CDR1 LGHNA and CDR2 YNFKEQ come from the germline V gene. This clonotype showed up just a few times. What it recognizes is unknown. Whole-study findings and limits: A model using 13 V-J features told ophthalmopathy apart from stable hyperthyroidism.

Amplified regions were TCR beta CDR3 sequences from RNA transcripts. HTBI primers were the set used in a first-round RT-PCR of the TCR CDR3. TCRdb ran MiXCR on the multiplex PCR reads and lists one entry per CDR3 protein. This table has fewer than 500,000 distinct CDR3 sequences, about 15% appearing once. Sequencing used blood. This receptor was taken from a woman under 40 with Graves' ophthalmopathy. The rearrangement links TRBV4-2 to TRBJ2-1; 9 bases match TRBD1. CDR3 DNA sequence: TGTGCCAGCAGCCAAGGGACAGGGGTGGGACCAGCCAACAATGAGCAGTTCTTC. This codes for CASSQGTGVGPANNEQFF.